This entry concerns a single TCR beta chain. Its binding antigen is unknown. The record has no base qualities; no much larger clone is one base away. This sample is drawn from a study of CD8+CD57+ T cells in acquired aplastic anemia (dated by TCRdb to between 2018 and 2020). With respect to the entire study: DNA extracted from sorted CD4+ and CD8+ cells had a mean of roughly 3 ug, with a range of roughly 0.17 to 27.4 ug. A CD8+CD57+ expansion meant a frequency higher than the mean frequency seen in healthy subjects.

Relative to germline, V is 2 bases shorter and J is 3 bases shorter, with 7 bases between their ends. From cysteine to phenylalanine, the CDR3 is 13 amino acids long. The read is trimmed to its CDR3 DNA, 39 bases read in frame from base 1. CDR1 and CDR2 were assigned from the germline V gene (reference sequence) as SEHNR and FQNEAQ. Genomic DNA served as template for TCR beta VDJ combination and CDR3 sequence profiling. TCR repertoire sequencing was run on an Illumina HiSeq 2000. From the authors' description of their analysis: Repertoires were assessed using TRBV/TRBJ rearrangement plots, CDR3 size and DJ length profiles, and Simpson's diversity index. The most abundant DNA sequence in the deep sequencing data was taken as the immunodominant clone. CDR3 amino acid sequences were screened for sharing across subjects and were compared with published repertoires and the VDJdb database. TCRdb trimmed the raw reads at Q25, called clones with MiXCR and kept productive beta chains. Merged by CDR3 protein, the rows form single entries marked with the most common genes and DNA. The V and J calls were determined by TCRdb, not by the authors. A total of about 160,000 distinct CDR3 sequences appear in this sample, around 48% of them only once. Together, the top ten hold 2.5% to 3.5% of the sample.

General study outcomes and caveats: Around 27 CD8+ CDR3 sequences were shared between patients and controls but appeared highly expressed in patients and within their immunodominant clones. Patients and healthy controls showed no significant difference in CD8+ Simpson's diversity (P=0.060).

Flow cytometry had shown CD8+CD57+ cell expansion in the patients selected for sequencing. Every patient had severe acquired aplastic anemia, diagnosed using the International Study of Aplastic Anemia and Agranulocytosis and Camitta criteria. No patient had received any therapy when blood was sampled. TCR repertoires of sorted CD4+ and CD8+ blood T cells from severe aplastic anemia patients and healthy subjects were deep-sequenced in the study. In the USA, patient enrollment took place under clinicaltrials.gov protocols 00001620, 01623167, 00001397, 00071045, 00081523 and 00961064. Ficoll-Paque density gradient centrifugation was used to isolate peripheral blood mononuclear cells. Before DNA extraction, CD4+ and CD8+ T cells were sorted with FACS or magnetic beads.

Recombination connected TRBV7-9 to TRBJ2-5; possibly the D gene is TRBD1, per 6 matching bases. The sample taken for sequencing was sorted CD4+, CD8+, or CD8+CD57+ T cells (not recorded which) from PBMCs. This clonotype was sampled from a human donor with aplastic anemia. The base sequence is TGTGCCAGCAGCTTAAACAGGGAAGAGACCCAGTACTTC. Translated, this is CASSLNREETQYF.